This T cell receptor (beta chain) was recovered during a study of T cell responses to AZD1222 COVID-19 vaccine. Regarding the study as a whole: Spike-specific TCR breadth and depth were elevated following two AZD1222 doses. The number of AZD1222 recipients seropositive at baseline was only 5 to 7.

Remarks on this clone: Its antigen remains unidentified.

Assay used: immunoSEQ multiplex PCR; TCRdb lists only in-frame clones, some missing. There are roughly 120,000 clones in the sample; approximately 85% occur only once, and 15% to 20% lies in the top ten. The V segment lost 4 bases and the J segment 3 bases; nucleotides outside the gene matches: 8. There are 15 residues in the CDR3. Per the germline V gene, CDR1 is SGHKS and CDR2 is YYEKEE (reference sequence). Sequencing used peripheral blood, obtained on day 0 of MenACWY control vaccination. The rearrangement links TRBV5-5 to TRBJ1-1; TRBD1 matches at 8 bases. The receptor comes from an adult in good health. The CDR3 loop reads CASSPRVTGDTEAFF. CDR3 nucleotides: TGTGCCAGCAGCCCGAGAGTGACAGGGGACACTGAAGCTTTCTTT.